This TCR beta chain was obtained from a study of blood T cells in healthy people across ages (dated by TCRdb to 2014 to 2015). Turning to the overall study: Template switching captured roughly one uniquely barcoded TCR beta cDNA molecule per two T cells in model experiments. The study measured age-related changes in TCR beta repertoire diversity using deep sequencing normalized with unique cDNA molecular identifiers. The donors were split into four age groups: young (average about 16 years), middle-aged (more than 35), aged (approximately 59) and long-lived (under 85). To avoid experimental bias, donors of different ages were distributed randomly across sequencing lanes. Two additional independent replicas of 1 million unique cDNA reads from the same blood draw were analyzed for two donors (one aged 18 to 30 and one aged 80 or older).

Systemically healthy Caucasian individuals from Russia, approximately 39 in total and aged about 6 to 95 years, were included as donors. Ten milliliters of peripheral blood were collected from each donor into EDTA-treated Vacutainer tubes. Ficoll-Paque density-gradient centrifugation was used to isolate PBMCs, with at least 6 million obtained per sample. Trizol reagent was used to extract total RNA from the PBMCs, yielding at least 5.5 micrograms per sample. The percentages of naive CD45RAhigh/CD27high T cells were determined by flow cytometry on a PBMC aliquot from every donor. The CDR3 spans 15 residues, from the cysteine through the phenylalanine. Of the read, only the CDR3 DNA is kept; its 45 bases are in frame from base 1. For CDR1 and CDR2, the germline V gene (reference sequence) lists LGHDT and YNNKEL. Ends trimmed: V by 4 bases, J by 3 bases; bases unmatched to a gene: 4. The paper's findings and limits, for the study overall: The CMV infection status of donors was not known, potentially confounding age-related changes in expanded clonotypes. Since profiling was done on bulk unsorted PBMCs, naive and antigen-experienced compartments could not be conclusively compared. Observed TCR beta diversity correlated strongly with the percentage of naive T cells measured by flow cytometry. Compared with the aged group, the long-lived group had more naive CD4+ T cells, fewer expanded clones and increased TCR diversity, suggesting age selection. As age increased, observed TCR beta diversity per million T cells dropped in a roughly linear way, and a significant reduction was already evident by age roughly 36. Estimates of total diversity based on one million sequenced T cells were regarded as lower bounds and as underestimates.

This clonotype was detected a few times. Its target antigen remains unknown. No clone much larger than this one lies a single base away; base qualities are absent. Libraries came from 5' RACE. Sequenced using an Illumina HiSeq 2500. A second PCR of about 6 to 11 cycles was performed with a sample-barcoded 5' primer and a J-beta primer mix. A template-switch 5' adaptor carrying 12 random nucleotides introduced a unique molecular identifier onto each TCR beta cDNA molecule. Each sample yielded at least 2.5 million CDR3-containing paired-end reads. First-strand cDNA synthesis was performed from all RNA using the Mint cDNA synthesis kit, with priming by a TRBC-specific oligonucleotide. After uracil-DNA glycosylase treatment, a first 18-cycle PCR used universal primers M1SS and BC2_uni_R on all cDNA. The study's own analysis went as follows. For normalization, 1 million high-quality reads were randomly selected from each sample, with every read carrying a distinct molecular identifier. Instead of being binned into consensus sequences, reads with shared molecular identifiers were discarded. MiTCR, with a Q25 quality threshold and the strictest error-elimination algorithm, was used for CDR3 identification, clonotype clustering and error correction. A nonparametric unseen species model with Euler transformation was used to estimate a lower bound on total TCR beta diversity. Starting from the raw public reads, TCRdb applied fastp trimming at Q25, assembled clones with MiXCR and retained in-frame beta chains. Here each entry gathers all rows of one CDR3 protein and keeps the most common genes and DNA. These V and J calls originate from TCRdb's pipeline instead of the authors' own analysis. A total of more than 1 million distinct CDR3 sequences appear in this sample, 40% to 45% of them only once. The ten largest clonotypes hold approximately 20% of the sample.

The rearranged chain carries TRBV3-1 and TRBJ2-1; TRBD1 agrees with 9 junctional bases. The source is an older woman in good health. Material for sequencing was blood. The nucleotide sequence is given as TGTGCCAGCAGCCGGGACAGGGCCGTCTACAATGAGCAGTTCTTC. Its product reads: CASSRDRAVYNEQFF.